Listed here are 27 T cell receptor beta chains from one sample, sequenced in a study of cytomegalovirus exposure and HLA in healthy donors. Primers included in the PCR were 60 Vbeta and 13 Jbeta primers. Assay: immunoSEQ multiplex PCR; the TCRdb copy retains only in-frame clones and omits some. The data hold about 150,000 clones, with roughly 88% observed a single time. Material for sequencing was PBMCs. The source of these receptors is a woman in her late teens or twenties in good health and CMV-seronegative.

This chain joins TRBV9 and TRBJ1-1; D perhaps matches TRBD1 (5 bases). Trimming removed 0 bases from V and 5 bases from J, with 11 bases in between. The CDR3 spans 14 residues. CDR1 and CDR2 from the germline V gene are SGDLS and YYNGEE. The CDR3 loop is CASSVEAPGTEAFF. In DNA, the CDR3 is TGTGCCAGCAGCGTAGAGGCTCCAGGGACTGAAGCTTTCTTT.

The chain is built from TRBV2 and TRBJ1-1; D is ambiguous. Trimming stripped 4 bases from V and 5 bases from J, with 14 bases between. This CDR3 is 14 amino acids long. Germline CDR1 is SNHLY and CDR2 is FYNNEI. The CDR3 nucleotides read TGTGCCAGCAGTGTCACCGGGAGGAGGACTGAAGCTTTCTTT. It translates to CASSVTGRRTEAFF.

The chain links TRBV4-1 to TRBJ2-3; perhaps TRBD2 as D (6 bases). CDR1 MGHRA and CDR2 YSYEKL come from the germline V gene. V dropped 0 bases and J dropped 3 bases, with 19 bases sitting between them. The CDR3 is 18 amino acids. CDR3 sequence (DNA): TGCGCCAGCAGCCAAGATTCGAAGCGGGCGGCCGTGACAGATACGCAGTATTTT. It encodes CASSQDSKRAAVTDTQYF.

This sequence joins TRBV11-2 and TRBJ2-3; D may be TRBD2 (5 bases). The germline CDR1 and CDR2 sequences are SGHAT and FQNNGV. CDR3 length equals 16 residues. With 4 bases removed from V and 5 bases from J, the gap between germline ends came to 19 bases. The CDR3 bases are TGTGCCAGCAGCTCCCCGTGGGTCGGGATCGGAGATACGCAGTATTTT. It specifies CASSSPWVGIGDTQYF.

V usage is TRBV5-1 and J usage is TRBJ1-5; 7 positions match TRBD1. CDR3 size: 15 residues. The germline CDR1 and CDR2 sequences are SGHRS and YFSETQ. The ends lost 4 bases at V and 2 bases at J; junction bases unmatched: 6. The CDR3 DNA follows: TGCGCCAGCAGCGGGGGACAGCACGGCAATCAGCCCCAGCATTTT. This gives the protein CASSGGQHGNQPQHF.

The chain is built from TRBV5-4 and TRBJ2-5; the match to TRBD2 covers 10 bases. Germline V gene sequence: CDR1 SGHNT, CDR2 YYREEE (reference sequence). The CDR3 has 15 residues. V lost 0 bases, J lost 4 bases, and 3 bases stayed unmatched. CDR3 nucleotide sequence: TGTGCCAGCAGCTTGGATAGCGGGGGGTCAGAGACCCAGTACTTC. This translates into CASSLDSGGSETQYF.

This clone appeared a few times. The chain joins TRBV7-2 to TRBJ1-1; 7 bases line up with TRBD1. Germline CDR1 reads SGHTA; CDR2 reads FQGNSA. Trimming removed 1 base from V and 0 bases from J; junction bases left unmatched: 2. The CDR3 sequence is 15 residues long. The CDR3 is CASSLVGQLNTEAFF. CDR3 DNA: TGTGCCAGCAGCTTAGTGGGACAGCTGAACACTGAAGCTTTCTTT.

This clone appeared a single time. The V and J genes are TRBV7-2 and TRBJ1-5; 9 bases map to TRBD1. Germline CDR1 SGHTA, CDR2 FQGNSA. V lost 5 bases and J lost 7; bases outside the gene matches: 6. This CDR3 has 14 residues. This chain's CDR3 is CASSPRQGGQPQHF. CDR3 DNA: TGTGCCAGCAGCCCCCGACAGGGGGGGCAGCCCCAGCATTTT.

The gene calls are TRBV14 and TRBJ2-6; no firm D call. V dropped 1 base and J dropped 4 bases, with 8 bases sitting between them. The CDR3 has 15 amino acids. CDR1 SGHDN and CDR2 FVKESK come from the germline V gene. In nucleotides, the CDR3 is TGTGCCAGCAGCCAAGGGCACAGCGGGGCCAACGTCCTGACTTTC. Its protein is CASSQGHSGANVLTF. Full variable domain (missing parts from reference TRBV14 and TRBJ2-6): EAGVTQFPSHSVIEKGQTVTLRCDPISGHDNLYWYRRVMGKEIKFLLHFVKESKQDESGMPNNRFLAERTGGTYSTLKVQPAELEDSGVYFCASSQGHSGANVLTFGAGSRLTVL.

The genes are TRBV27 and TRBJ1-2, with a weak D call TRBD1 (5 bases). CDR1 is MNHEY, CDR2 SMNVEV, per germline (reference sequence). V was trimmed by 0 bases and J by 7 bases, leaving 15 bases between them. The CDR3 consists of 15 residues. The CDR3 bases are TGTGCCAGCAGTTTATCGGCGGGACGGTATGGTGGCTACACCTTC. It codes for CASSLSAGRYGGYTF.

V usage is TRBV28 and J usage is TRBJ2-7, with 7 bases identical to TRBD1. The junction had 4 bases not matched to a gene; V was cut back by 7 bases and J by 4 bases. There are 12 residues in the CDR3. The V gene's germline CDR1 is MDHEN and CDR2 SYDVKM. CDR3 sequence (DNA): TGTGCCAGCACCCCGACAGGGTACGAGCAGTACTTC. This codes for CASTPTGYEQYF.

This rearrangement joins TRBV10-3 to TRBJ2-5, with TRBD1 matching over 8 bases. V lost 6 bases and J lost 0; bases outside the gene matches: 6. The CDR3 has 15 amino acids. Germline V gene lookup returns CDR1 ENHRY and CDR2 SYGVKD. CDR3 nucleotide sequence: TGTGCCATCAGGGACAGGGACAGCCACCAAGAGACCCAGTACTTC. The encoded protein is CAIRDRDSHQETQYF.

The CDR3 protein is CASARGTGFTGELFF. The CDR3 nucleotides read TGTGCCAGCGCGCGTGGGACAGGGTTCACCGGGGAGCTGTTTTTT. The chain is built from TRBV25-1 and TRBJ2-2; 9 nucleotides line up with TRBD1. The V segment lost 8 bases and the J segment 4 bases; nucleotides outside the gene matches: 8. The CDR3 has 15 residues. Germline V gene data show CDR1 as MGHDK and CDR2 as SYGVNS.

The chain combines TRBV10-3 with TRBJ2-7, with 11 bases identical to TRBD2. Germline assignment: CDR1 ENHRY and CDR2 SYGVKD. The CDR3 is made up of 15 amino acids. After removal of 5 bases from V and 2 bases from J, the junction contained 5 bases not matched to a gene. The CDR3: CAISIVAGGTYEQYF. In DNA form, the CDR3 reads TGTGCCATCAGTATCGTAGCGGGGGGGACCTACGAGCAGTACTTC.

The rearrangement joins TRBV2 to TRBJ1-4; possible D gene TRBD1, 5 bases. V was cut by 6 bases and J by 8 bases, with 16 bases left in between. The CDR3 runs 14 residues. The germline CDR1 and CDR2 sequences are SNHLY and FYNNEI. Here the CDR3 DNA reads TGTGCCAGCAGAGTGGGGCAGGGTAACGAAAAACTGTTTTTT. Translation: CASRVGQGNEKLFF.

V gene TRBV7-6 combines with J gene TRBJ1-1; D unresolved. This CDR3 has 15 amino acids. Germline CDR1 SGHVS, CDR2 FNYEAQ. V lost 1 base, J lost 0 bases, and 9 bases lay in between. CDR3 sequence reads: CASSLGAGMNTEAFF. The DNA of the CDR3 is TGTGCCAGCAGCTTAGGTGCGGGGATGAACACTGAAGCTTTCTTT. The whole variable domain, filled in from reference TRBV7-6 and TRBJ1-1, reads GAGVSQSPRYKVTKRGQDVALRCDPISGHVSLYWYRQALGQGPEFLTYFNYEAQQDKSGLPNDRFSAERPEGSISTLTIQRTEQRDSAMYRCASSLGAGMNTEAFFGQGTRLTVV.

The chain carries TRBV11-2 and TRBJ2-5; 9 bases align to TRBD1. CDR1 is SGHAT, CDR2 FQNNGV, per germline. After removal of 7 bases from V and 5 bases from J, the junction contained 14 bases not matched to a gene. This CDR3 comprises 16 residues. CDR3 nucleotide sequence: TGTGCCAGCACCCAGGGGGCCCGGGGACAGGGTGAGACCCAGTACTTC. Translating gives CASTQGARGQGETQYF.

The chain links TRBV2 to TRBJ1-2, with 7 bases identical to TRBD1. V shed 5 bases and J 1 base; nucleotides not matched to a gene: 7. The CDR3 consists of 15 residues. Germline V CDR1 and CDR2: SNHLY, FYNNEI. In DNA form, the CDR3 reads TGTGCCAGCAGTACCTGGGACAGCCGTAACTATGGCTACACCTTC. It encodes CASSTWDSRNYGYTF.

This chain uses TRBV7-8 with TRBJ1-5; D is unclear. Germline-derived CDR1 and CDR2 are SGHVS and FQNEAQ. Trimming left V 3 bases short and J 9 bases short, with 15 bases between. There are 14 residues in the CDR3. CDR3 sequence reads: CASSLGLISMPQHF. DNA for the CDR3: TGTGCCAGCAGCTTGGGCCTAATCTCAATGCCCCAGCATTTT.

The chain joins TRBV19 to TRBJ1-5; D call uncertain. The germline CDR1 and CDR2 sequences are LNHDA and SQIVND (reference sequence). This CDR3 spans 15 amino acids. The ends were cut back, 5 bases at V and 6 bases at J, with 17 bases in the middle. In DNA form, the CDR3 reads TGTGCCAGTAGTCGGGATGAGAAGGTATTTCAGCCCCAGCATTTT. Translating it yields CASSRDEKVFQPQHF.

The CDR3 sequence is CSAENTEAFF. The DNA of the CDR3 is TGCAGCGCAGAGAACACTGAAGCTTTCTTT. V and J are TRBV29-1 and TRBJ1-1; D remains unclear. The V end lost 7 bases, the J end lost 1 base, and 4 bases lay between the germline ends. This CDR3 has 10 residues. Germline V gene lookup returns CDR1 SQVTM and CDR2 ANQGSEA.

The V call is TRBV6-1, the J call TRBJ2-2, with 10 bases that match TRBD2. There are 14 residues in the CDR3. With V trimmed by 7 bases and J by 7 bases, 6 bases remained unmatched. The germline gives CDR1 MNHNS, CDR2 SASEGT. In DNA, the CDR3 is TGTGCCAGCATCTCCGGACTAGCGGTCGGGGAGCTGTTTTTT. Translating it yields CASISGLAVGELFF.

The rearrangement uses TRBV6-1 and TRBJ1-4; D is perhaps TRBD1 (5 bases). The CDR3 has 14 amino acids. Germline-derived CDR1 and CDR2 are MNHNS and SASEGT. The germline V and J ends were trimmed by 1 base and 8 bases, with 11 bases remaining between them. The CDR3 is CASSEGPGWEKLFF. The CDR3 DNA reads as TGTGCCAGCAGTGAAGGTCCAGGGTGGGAAAAACTGTTTTTT.

The V and J genes are TRBV9 and TRBJ1-2, with 8 bases lining up with TRBD1. The CDR3 extends over 15 amino acids. V trimming: 3 bases; J trimming: 8 bases; junction bases outside the gene matches: 12. Germline CDR1 and CDR2: SGDLS and YYNGEE. The CDR3 region has the DNA TGTGCCAGCAGCGGACTCCGGACAGGGTCCAGGGGCTACACCTTC. Translation gives CASSGLRTGSRGYTF.

This chain uses TRBV5-1 with TRBJ2-7, with D tentatively TRBD1 (6 bases). The CDR3 consists of 18 residues. Germline assignment: CDR1 SGHRS and CDR2 YFSETQ. Trimming took off 4 bases at V and 0 bases at J, with 23 bases between the two ends. As DNA, the CDR3 is TGCGCCAGCAGCCCACAGACAGGTGTGTACAGGAGCTCCTACGAGCAGTACTTC. It specifies CASSPQTGVYRSSYEQYF. Based on the CDR3 plus reference TRBV5-1 and TRBJ2-7, the full variable domain is KAGVTQTPRYLIKTRGQQVTLSCSPISGHRSVSWYQQTPGQGLQFLFEYFSETQRNKGNFPGRFSGRQFSNSRSEMNVSTLELGDSALYLCASSPQTGVYRSSYEQYFGPGTRLTVT.

This clone was seen more than once but under ten times. The chain is built from TRBV19 and TRBJ2-2; D is possibly TRBD1 (6 bases). Germline V lookup: CDR1 LNHDA, CDR2 SQIVND (reference sequence). V was trimmed by 7 bases and J by 7 bases, leaving 16 bases between them. CDR3 length: 14 residues. The CDR3 protein is CASNRGQGFGELFF. In nucleotides, the CDR3 is TGTGCCAGTAATCGGGGACAAGGCTTCGGGGAGCTGTTTTTT.

The chain uses TRBV4-1 and TRBJ1-1; maybe TRBD1 (6 bases). This CDR3 spans 13 amino acids. CDR1 MGHRA and CDR2 YSYEKL come from the germline V gene. V gave up 3 bases and J gave up 6 bases, with 11 bases separating them. The CDR3 loop is CASSQNRAPEAFF. The CDR3 bases are TGCGCCAGCAGCCAGAACAGGGCCCCTGAAGCTTTCTTT.